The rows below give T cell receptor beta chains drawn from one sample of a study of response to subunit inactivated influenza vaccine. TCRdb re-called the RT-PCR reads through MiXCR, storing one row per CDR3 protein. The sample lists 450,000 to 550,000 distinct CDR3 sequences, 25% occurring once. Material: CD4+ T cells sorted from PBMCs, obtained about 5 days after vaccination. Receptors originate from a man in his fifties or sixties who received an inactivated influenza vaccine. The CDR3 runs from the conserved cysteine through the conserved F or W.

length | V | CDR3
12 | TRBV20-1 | CRARGPGAVPYF
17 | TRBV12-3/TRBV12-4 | CASSPGLAGGVPDTQYF
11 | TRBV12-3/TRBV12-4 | CASSLEDEQYF
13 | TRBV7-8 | CASSLDRRDEQFF
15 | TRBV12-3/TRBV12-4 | CASSLMAGSNQPQHF
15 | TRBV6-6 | CASSATGRVDSPLHF
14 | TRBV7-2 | CASSIDGVTGELFF
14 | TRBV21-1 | CASSPTGQNTEAFF
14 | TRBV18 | CASSPREGLWEQYF
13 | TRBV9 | CASSLGPSNEQFF
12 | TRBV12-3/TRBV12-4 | CASRRTEEKLFF
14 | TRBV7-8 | CASSLERNTGELFF
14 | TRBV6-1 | CASSGREATGELFF
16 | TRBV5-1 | CASSWGLAGPGDTQYF
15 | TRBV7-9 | CASSPGLDNTDTQYF
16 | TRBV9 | CASSPGPTISGNTIYF
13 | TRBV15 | CATSRDPDYEQYF
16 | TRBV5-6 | CASSPRDRRNTGELFF
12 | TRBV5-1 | CASSTGYDEQYF
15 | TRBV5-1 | CASSLGGRSYNEQFF
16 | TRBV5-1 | CASSLAAITSTDTQYF
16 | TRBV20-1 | CSARARLAGTGDTQYF
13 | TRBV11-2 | CASSPPTNSPLHF
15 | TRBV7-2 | CASSFSGANTGELFF
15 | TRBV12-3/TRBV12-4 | CASSLMAEINQPQHF
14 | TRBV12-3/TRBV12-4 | CASRTGTSGNTIYF
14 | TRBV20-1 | CSANADSFNQPQHF
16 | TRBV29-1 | CSVVGGWGPNGNEQFF
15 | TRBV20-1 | CSAGLMVASTDTQYF
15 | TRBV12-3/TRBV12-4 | CASSLNYHYNSPLHF
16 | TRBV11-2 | CASSLGRTSGSYEQYF
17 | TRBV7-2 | CASSLGDGRSNTGELFF
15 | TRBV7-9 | CASSLPPTSRETQYF
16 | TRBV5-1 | CASRNGGQGFTDTQYF
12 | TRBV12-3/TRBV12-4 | CASRRQGTEQYF
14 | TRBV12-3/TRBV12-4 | CASSVGQANTEAFF
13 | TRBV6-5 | CASSYRSYNEQFF
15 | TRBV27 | CASSLAGGPRETQYF
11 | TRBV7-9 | CASSLKAGQYF
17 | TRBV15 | CATSRAGTGWSNTEAFF
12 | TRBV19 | CASSITGDTQYF
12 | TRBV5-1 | CASSPAGSGYTF
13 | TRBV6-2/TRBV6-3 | CASSLRPGGTQYF
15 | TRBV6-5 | CASSYRGQGHSEQFF
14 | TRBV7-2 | CASSRPGGGNEQYF
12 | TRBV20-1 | CSAGTGGNTIYF
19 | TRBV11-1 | CSSSLTGLAGSSSYNEQFF